The T cell receptor beta chain described here comes from a study of blood T cell repertoires in COVID-19. This clone appeared once. TCRdb keeps only in-frame clones here, not all; method: immunoSEQ multiplex PCR. The sample lists 330,000 or so clones, around nine tenths occurring once. The CDR3 is 14 amino acids. CDR1 SQVTM and CDR2 ANQGSEA come from the germline V gene. V was shortened by 6 bases and J by 1 base, with 15 bases between the two germline ends. Sequencing was done on a sample of PBMCs or T cells enriched from blood (not recorded which). The TCR was taken from a man aged 25 to 40 who had recovered from COVID-19. The chain carries TRBV29-1 and TRBJ1-1; no reliable D call. This chain's CDR3 is CSVRPRLWNTEAFF. In DNA, the CDR3 is TGCAGCGTGCGACCTAGGCTTTGGAACACTGAAGCTTTCTTT. Using reference TRBV29-1 and TRBJ1-1 for the parts outside the CDR3, the full variable domain is SAVISQKPSRDICQRGTSLTIQCQVDSQVTMMFWYRQQPGQSLTLIATANQGSEATYESGFVIDKFPISRPNLTFSTLTVSNMSPEDSSIYLCSVRPRLWNTEAFFGQGTRLTVV.